This TCR beta chain was identified during a study of T cells in Graves' hyperthyroidism and ophthalmopathy. Study-level background: Peripheral blood draws took place at initial diagnosis, ahead of any treatment.

There are 14 residues in the CDR3. Germline V lookup: CDR1 MDHEN, CDR2 SYDVKM. The trim removed 6 bases at V and 1 base at J, leaving 2 bases unmatched. This clonotype was detected ten times or more. Amplification yielded TCR beta CDR3 regions, with RNA transcripts as the source. HTBI primers were employed in a first-round RT-PCR of the TCR CDR3. TCRdb itself ran the multiplex PCR reads through MiXCR, one entry per CDR3 protein. The sample comprises a few hundred thousand distinct CDR3 sequences, approximately 15% of which are singletons, and about 15% rests with the top ten. Graves' hyperthyroidism without ophthalmopathy progression within 18 months was termed stable. Recently diagnosed hyperthyroidism of less than 2 months' duration affected patients aged 18 to 65. PBMCs stemmed from around 10 ml fresh peripheral blood.

Sequenced: blood. The chain recombines TRBV28 with TRBJ2-5, with 10 bases lining up with TRBD2. The clonotype originates from a woman between 40 and 50 years old with Graves' hyperthyroidism. For the CDR3, the DNA is TGTGCCAGCAGGACTAGCGGGTTCCAAGAGACCCAGTACTTC. Protein product: CASRTSGFQETQYF.